Shown below are 8 T cell receptor beta chains from a single sample sequenced in a study of CD8+ T cells in alopecia areata. Reverse transcription of extracted RNA yielded cDNA, which provided the sequencing template. TCRdb's copy holds only in-frame clones and misses some; the assay was immunoSEQ multiplex PCR. The sample shows more than 200,000 clones, around 66% of them seen only once. Treatment here: oral pan-JAK inhibitor, 5-10 mg twice daily. The sample was CD4+ T cells sorted from blood, taken at week 4, from a patient treated with tofacitinib. The receptor set was obtained from a human donor with alopecia areata.

J is TRBJ2-5 and V is TRBV5-1; TRBD2 aligns across 13 bases. Germline CDR1 SGHRS, CDR2 YFSETQ. The V gene end was trimmed by 4 bases and the J gene end by 5 bases; junction bases not matched to a gene: 5. The CDR3 length is 15 residues. CDR3 region: CASSRTSGGTETQYF. As DNA, the CDR3 is TGCGCCAGCAGCCGGACTAGCGGGGGTACGGAGACCCAGTACTTC.

This clone came up once. J is TRBJ1-5 and V is TRBV6-5; 8 nucleotides align to TRBD1. Germline lookup yields CDR1 MNHEY and CDR2 SVGAGI. The V and J ends lost 6 bases and 6 bases, in that order; junction bases with no gene match: 7. The CDR3 covers 14 residues. In nucleotides, the CDR3 is TGTGCCAGCAGCGACAGGGGATGGGGTCAGCCCCAGCATTTT. Its translation is CASSDRGWGQPQHF.

The chain couples TRBV12-5 to TRBJ2-3; weak D call: TRBD2 (6 bases). From germline, CDR1 is LGHNT and CDR2 FRNRAP. CDR3 length: 13 amino acids. V was pared by 4 bases and J by 5 bases, with 10 bases between. DNA for the CDR3: TGTGCTAGTGGTTACCCGGGGGTAGATACGCAGTATTTT. Translated: CASGYPGVDTQYF.

The V and J genes are TRBV11-2 and TRBJ2-1; 8 nucleotides line up with TRBD2. The V and J ends lost 5 bases and 4 bases, in that order; junction bases with no gene match: 7. The germline gives CDR1 SGHAT, CDR2 FQNNGV. The CDR3 totals 15 residues. The chain's CDR3 is CASSRVGGEYNEQFF. The CDR3 DNA reads TGTGCCAGCAGCCGAGTCGGGGGGGAGTACAATGAGCAGTTCTTC.

This clone has only a few counts. The chain uses TRBV10-3 and TRBJ1-1; D is perhaps TRBD1 (6 bases). The germline V gene has CDR1 ENHRY and CDR2 SYGVKD. The V gene lost 3 bases and the J gene lost 2 bases, with 10 bases spanning the gap. CDR3 size: 14 residues. CDR3 in DNA: TGTGCCATCAGTGATCGGACAGTTAACACTGAAGCTTTCTTT. Residues: CAISDRTVNTEAFF.

The chain carries TRBV15 and TRBJ1-4; D gene uncertain. The germline V and J ends were trimmed by 3 bases and 7 bases, with 6 bases remaining between them. This CDR3 has 12 residues. In germline, CDR1 is LNHNV, CDR2 YYDKDF (reference sequence). The DNA for the CDR3 is TGTGCCACCAGCAGCAAACGTGAAAAACTGTTTTTT. This sequence encodes CATSSKREKLFF.

This clone was recorded a few times. The CDR3 loop is CSVTGQGGYDTF. CDR3 nucleotide sequence: TGCAGCGTAACGGGACAGGGAGGTTATGACACCTTC. This rearrangement joins TRBV29-1 to TRBJ1-2; 9 bases match TRBD1. This CDR3 has 12 amino acids. V shed 6 bases, J shed 12 bases, and the junction held 11 bases outside the gene matches. CDR1 and CDR2 (germline): SQVTM, ANQGSEA.

The rearrangement uses TRBV5-1 and TRBJ2-3, with unresolved D. The CDR3 is 15 residues long. Per germline, CDR1 SGHRS and CDR2 YFSETQ. The ends were cut back, 1 base at V and 0 bases at J, with 9 bases in the middle. The chain's CDR3 is CASSLWGSSTDTQYF. The CDR3, as DNA: TGCGCCAGCAGCTTGTGGGGATCTAGCACAGATACGCAGTATTTT. Using reference TRBV5-1 and TRBJ2-3 for the parts outside the CDR3, the full variable domain is KAGVTQTPRYLIKTRGQQVTLSCSPISGHRSVSWYQQTPGQGLQFLFEYFSETQRNKGNFPGRFSGRQFSNSRSEMNVSTLELGDSALYLCASSLWGSSTDTQYFGPGTRLTVL.